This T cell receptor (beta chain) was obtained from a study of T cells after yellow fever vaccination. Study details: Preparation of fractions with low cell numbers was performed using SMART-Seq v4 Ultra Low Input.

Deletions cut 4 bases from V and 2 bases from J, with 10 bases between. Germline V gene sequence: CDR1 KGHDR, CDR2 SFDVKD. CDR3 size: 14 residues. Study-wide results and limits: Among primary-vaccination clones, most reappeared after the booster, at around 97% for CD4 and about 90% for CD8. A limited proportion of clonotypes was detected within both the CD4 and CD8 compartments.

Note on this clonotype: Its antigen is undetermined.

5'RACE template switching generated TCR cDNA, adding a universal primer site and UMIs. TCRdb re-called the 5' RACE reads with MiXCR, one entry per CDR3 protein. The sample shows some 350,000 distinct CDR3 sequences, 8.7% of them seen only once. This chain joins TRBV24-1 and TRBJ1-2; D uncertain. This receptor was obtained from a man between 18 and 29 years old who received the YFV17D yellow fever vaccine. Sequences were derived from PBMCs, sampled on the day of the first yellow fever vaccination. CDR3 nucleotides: TGTGCCACCAGTGACGCACGGACCAACTATGGCTACACCTTC. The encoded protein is CATSDARTNYGYTF.